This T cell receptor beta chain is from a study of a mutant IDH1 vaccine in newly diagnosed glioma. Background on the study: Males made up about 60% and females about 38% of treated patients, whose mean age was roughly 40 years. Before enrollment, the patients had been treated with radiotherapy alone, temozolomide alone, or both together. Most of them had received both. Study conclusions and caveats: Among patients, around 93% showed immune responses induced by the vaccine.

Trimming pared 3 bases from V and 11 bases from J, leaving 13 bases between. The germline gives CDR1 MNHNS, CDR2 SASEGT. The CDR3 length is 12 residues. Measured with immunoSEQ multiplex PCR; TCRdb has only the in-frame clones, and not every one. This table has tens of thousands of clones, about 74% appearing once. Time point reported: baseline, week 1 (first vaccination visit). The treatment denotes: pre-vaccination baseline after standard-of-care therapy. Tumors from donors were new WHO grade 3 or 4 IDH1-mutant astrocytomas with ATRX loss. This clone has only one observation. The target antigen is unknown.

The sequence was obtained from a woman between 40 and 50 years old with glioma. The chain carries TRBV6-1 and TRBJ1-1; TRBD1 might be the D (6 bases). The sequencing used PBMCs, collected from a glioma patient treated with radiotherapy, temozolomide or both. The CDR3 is CASSDLQGWAFF. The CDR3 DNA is TGTGCCAGCAGTGACCTCCAGGGGTGGGCTTTCTTT.